This T cell receptor (beta chain) was sequenced during a study of molecular identifiers for immune sequencing clone quantification. TCRdb reprocessed the PCR reads via MiXCR and lists one record per CDR3 protein. Of about 510,000 distinct CDR3 sequences listed, less than 30% are singletons. There are many counts of this clonotype. V was cut by 6 bases and J by 0 bases, with 12 bases left in between. Germline CDR1 and CDR2: MNHEY and SVGEGT. The CDR3 spans 15 residues. This chain connects TRBV6-2 or TRBV6-3 to TRBJ1-5; the D gene is possibly TRBD1 (6 bases). Sequences were obtained from naive CD8+ T cells from blood, with Jurkat cell RNA spiked in. The subset denotes: FACS-sorted CD8+CD4-CCR7+CD45RA+ naive T cells. This TCR was recovered from a human donor in good health. Some libraries in this study had Jurkat cell RNA spiked in. CDR3 in DNA: TGTGCCAGCAGAGATGGGACAATTAGCAATCAGCCCCAGCATTTT. Amino acid sequence: CASRDGTISNQPQHF.